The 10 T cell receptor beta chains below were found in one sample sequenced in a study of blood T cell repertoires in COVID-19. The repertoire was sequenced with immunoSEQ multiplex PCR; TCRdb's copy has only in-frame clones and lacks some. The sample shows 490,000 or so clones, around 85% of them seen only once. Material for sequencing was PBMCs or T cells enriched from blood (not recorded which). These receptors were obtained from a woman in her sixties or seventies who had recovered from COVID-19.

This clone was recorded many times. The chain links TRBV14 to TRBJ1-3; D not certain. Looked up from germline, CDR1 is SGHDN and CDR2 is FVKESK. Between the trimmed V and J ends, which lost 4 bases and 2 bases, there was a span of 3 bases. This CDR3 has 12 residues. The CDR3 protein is CASSRTGNTIYF. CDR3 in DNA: TGTGCCAGCAGCCGTACTGGAAACACCATATATTTT.

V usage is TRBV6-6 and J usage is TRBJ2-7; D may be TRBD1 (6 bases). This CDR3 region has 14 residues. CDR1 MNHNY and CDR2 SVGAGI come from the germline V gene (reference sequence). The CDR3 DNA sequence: TGTGCAACACACCAATCAGGACAGTTGGTCGAGCAGTACGTC. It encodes CATHQSGQLVEQYV.

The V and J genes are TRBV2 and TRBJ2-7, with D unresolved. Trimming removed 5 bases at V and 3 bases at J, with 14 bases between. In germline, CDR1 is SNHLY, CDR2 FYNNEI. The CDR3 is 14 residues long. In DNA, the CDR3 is TGTGCCAGCAGTTGGTCTAACTATAACTACGAGCAGTACTTC. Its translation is CASSWSNYNYEQYF.

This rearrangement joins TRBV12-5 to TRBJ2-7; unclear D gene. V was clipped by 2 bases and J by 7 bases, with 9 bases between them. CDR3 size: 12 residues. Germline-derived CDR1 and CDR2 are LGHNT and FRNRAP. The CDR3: CASGLPLDEQYV. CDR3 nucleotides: TGTGCTAGTGGTTTGCCGTTAGATGAGCAGTACGTC.

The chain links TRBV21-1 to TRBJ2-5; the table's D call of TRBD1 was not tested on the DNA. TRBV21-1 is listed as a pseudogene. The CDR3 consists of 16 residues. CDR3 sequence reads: CASSYGNTGVQETQYF. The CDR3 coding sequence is TGTGCCAGCAGCTACGGTAATACAGGGGTCCAAGAGACCCAGTACTTC.

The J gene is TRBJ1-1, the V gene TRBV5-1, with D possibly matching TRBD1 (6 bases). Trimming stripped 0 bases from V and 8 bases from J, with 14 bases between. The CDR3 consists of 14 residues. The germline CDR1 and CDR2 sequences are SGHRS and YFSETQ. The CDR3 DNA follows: TGCGCCAGCAGCTTGGATCCTGGGGGCAAGGAAGCTTTCTTT. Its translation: CASSLDPGGKEAFF.

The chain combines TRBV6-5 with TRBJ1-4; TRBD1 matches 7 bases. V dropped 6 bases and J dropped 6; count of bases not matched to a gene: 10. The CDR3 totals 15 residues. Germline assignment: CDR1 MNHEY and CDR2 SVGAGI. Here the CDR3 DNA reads TGTGCCAGCAGGGCTGGACAGGTACTGGATGAAAAACTGTTTTTT. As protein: CASRAGQVLDEKLFF.

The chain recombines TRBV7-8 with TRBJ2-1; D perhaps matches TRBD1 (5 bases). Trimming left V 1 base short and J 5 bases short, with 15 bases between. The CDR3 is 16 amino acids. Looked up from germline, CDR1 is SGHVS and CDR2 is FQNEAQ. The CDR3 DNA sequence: TGTGCCAGCAGCTTAGTTCCCCTCGACAGTGACAATGAGCAGTTCTTC. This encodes CASSLVPLDSDNEQFF.

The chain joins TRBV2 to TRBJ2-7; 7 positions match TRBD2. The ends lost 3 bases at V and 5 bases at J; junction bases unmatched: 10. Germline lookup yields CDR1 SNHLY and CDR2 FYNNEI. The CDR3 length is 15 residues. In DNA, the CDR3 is TGTGCCAGCAGTGAGGGCGGGGGATTCGTCAACGAGCAGTACTTC. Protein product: CASSEGGGFVNEQYF. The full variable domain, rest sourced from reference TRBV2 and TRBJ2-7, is EPEVTQTPSHQVTQMGQEVILRCVPISNHLYFYWYRQILGQKVEFLVSFYNNEISEKSEIFDDQFSVERPDGSNFTLKIRSTKLEDSAMYFCASSEGGGFVNEQYFGPGTRLTVT.

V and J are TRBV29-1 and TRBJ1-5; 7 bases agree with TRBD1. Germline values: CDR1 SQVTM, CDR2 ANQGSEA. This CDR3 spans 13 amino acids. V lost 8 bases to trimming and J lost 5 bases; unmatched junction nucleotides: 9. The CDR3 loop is CSIRGSADQPQHF. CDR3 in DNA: TGCAGCATCAGGGGGAGTGCGGATCAGCCCCAGCATTTT.